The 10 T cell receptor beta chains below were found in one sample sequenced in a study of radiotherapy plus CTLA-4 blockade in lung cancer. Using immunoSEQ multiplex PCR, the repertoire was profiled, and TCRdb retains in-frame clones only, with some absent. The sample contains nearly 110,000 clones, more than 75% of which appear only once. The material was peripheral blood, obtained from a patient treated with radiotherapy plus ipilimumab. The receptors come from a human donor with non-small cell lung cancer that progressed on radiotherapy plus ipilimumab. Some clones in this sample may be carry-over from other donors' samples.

DNA for the CDR3: TGTGCCAGCTCACCGTTCAGGGGGCTTAATGAAAAACTGTTTTTT. Protein: CASSPFRGLNEKLFF. The rearrangement uses TRBV18 and TRBJ1-4, with 8 bases matching TRBD1. The CDR3 is made up of 15 amino acids. Unmatched junction bases numbered 4, after V lost 3 bases and J lost 4 bases. Germline values: CDR1 KGHSH, CDR2 LQKENI.

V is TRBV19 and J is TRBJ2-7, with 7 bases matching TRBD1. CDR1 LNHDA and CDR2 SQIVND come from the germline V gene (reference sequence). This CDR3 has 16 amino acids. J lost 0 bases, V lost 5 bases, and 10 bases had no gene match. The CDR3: CASSPLWTGYSYEQYF. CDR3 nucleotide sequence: TGTGCCAGTAGTCCCCTTTGGACAGGTTACTCCTACGAGCAGTACTTC.

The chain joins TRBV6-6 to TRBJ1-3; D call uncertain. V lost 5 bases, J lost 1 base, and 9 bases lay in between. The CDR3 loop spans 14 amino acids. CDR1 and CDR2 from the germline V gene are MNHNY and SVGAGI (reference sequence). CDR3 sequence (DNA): TGTGCCAGCAGTCCCCTGACTTCTGGAAACACCATATATTTT. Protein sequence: CASSPLTSGNTIYF.

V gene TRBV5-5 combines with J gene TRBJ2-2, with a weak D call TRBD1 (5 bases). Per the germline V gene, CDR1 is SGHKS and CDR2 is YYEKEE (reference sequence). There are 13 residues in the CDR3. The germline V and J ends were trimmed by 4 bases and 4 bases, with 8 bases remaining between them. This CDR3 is CASSRQFTGELFF. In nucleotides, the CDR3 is TGTGCCAGCAGCCGACAGTTCACCGGGGAGCTGTTTTTT.

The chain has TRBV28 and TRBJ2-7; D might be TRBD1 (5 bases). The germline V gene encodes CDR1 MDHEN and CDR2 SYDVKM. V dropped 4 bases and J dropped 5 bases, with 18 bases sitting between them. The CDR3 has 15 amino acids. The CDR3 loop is CASSWASGQGDEQYF. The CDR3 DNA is TGTGCCAGCAGTTGGGCGTCGGGTCAGGGCGACGAGCAGTACTTC. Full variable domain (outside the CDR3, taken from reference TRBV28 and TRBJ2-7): DVKVTQSSRYLVKRTGEKVFLECVQDMDHENMFWYRQDPGLGLRLIYFSYDVKMKEKGDIPEGYSVSREKKERFSLILESASTNQTSMYLCASSWASGQGDEQYFGPGTRLTVT.

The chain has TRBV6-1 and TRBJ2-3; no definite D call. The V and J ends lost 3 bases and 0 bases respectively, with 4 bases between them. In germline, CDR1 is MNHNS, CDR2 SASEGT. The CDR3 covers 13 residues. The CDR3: CASSDRSTDTQYF. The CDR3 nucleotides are TGTGCCAGCAGTGACCGGAGCACAGATACGCAGTATTTT.

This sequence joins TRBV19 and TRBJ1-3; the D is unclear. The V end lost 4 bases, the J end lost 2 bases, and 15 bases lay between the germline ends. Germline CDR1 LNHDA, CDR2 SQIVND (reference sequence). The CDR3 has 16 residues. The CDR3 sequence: CASSTEPLRAGNTIYF. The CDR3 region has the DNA TGTGCCAGTAGTACCGAACCCCTCCGGGCTGGAAACACCATATATTTT.

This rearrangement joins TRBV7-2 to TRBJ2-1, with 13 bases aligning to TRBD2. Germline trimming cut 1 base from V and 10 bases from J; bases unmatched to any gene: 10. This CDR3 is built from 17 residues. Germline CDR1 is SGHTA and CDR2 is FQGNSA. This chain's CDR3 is CASSLGTLAGGIEEQFF. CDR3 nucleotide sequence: TGTGCCAGCAGCTTAGGGACACTAGCGGGGGGGATTGAGGAGCAGTTCTTC.

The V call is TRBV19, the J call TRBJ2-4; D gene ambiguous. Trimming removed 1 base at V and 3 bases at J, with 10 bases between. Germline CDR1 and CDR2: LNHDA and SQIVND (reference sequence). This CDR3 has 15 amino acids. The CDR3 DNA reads TGTGCCAGTAGTATAGCGGCCGGTAACAAAAACATTCAGTACTTC. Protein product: CASSIAAGNKNIQYF. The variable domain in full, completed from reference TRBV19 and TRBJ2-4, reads DGGITQSPKYLFRKEGQNVTLSCEQNLNHDAMYWYRQDPGQGLRLIYYSQIVNDFQKGDIAEGYSVSREKKESFPLTVTSAQKNPTAFYLCASSIAAGNKNIQYFGAGTRLSVL.

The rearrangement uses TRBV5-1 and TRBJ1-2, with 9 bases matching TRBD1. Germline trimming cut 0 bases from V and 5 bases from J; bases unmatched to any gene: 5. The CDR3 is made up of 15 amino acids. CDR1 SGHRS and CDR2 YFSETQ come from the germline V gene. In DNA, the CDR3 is TGCGCCAGCAGCTTGGATTGGGACAGGGTATATGGCTACACCTTC. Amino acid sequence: CASSLDWDRVYGYTF.